This is a list of T cell receptor beta chains from one sample in a study of vaccination and CD4 T cells after COVID-19. The antigens these receptors bind are not known. A single record per CDR3 protein comes from TCRdb applying MiXCR to the PCR reads. The sample records more than 7,500 distinct CDR3 sequences, around 23% being singletons. Sample: cultured CD4+ T cells from blood. Receptors originate from a human donor with COVID-19. Both conserved end residues are part of each CDR3. A D gene is named only where the DNA matches it firmly.

J gene | V gene | D gene | CDR3 protein
TRBJ2-5 | TRBV5-4 | TRBD2 | CASSPGLAGGGETQYF
TRBJ1-4 | TRBV12-3/TRBV12-4 | NA | CASSTPPIWRKLFF
TRBJ1-2 | TRBV20-1 | NA | CSAADRSGYTF
TRBJ1-2 | TRBV19 | NA | CAIHIHRPSGYTF
TRBJ2-5 | TRBV7-2 | NA | CASSLGGSPRETQYF
TRBJ1-1 | TRBV2 | NA | CASILSQLIKNTEAFF
TRBJ2-3 | TRBV9 | NA | CASSVATGEADTQYF
TRBJ1-5 | TRBV5-4 | NA | CASSFGHQGNQPQHF
TRBJ2-5 | TRBV6-5 | NA | CASSYPGQPIQETQYF
TRBJ2-5 | TRBV7-9 | TRBD2 | CASSLNSAGGQETQYF
TRBJ2-6 | TRBV29-1 | TRBD1 | CSVADRSGANVLTF
TRBJ1-1 | TRBV6-1 | NA | CASRNRAVYTEAFF
TRBJ2-7 | TRBV5-1 | NA | CASSLGGEQYF
TRBJ1-3 | TRBV5-1 | NA | CASSQGTKSGNTIYF
TRBJ1-4 | TRBV19 | TRBD1 | CASSPDRDEKLFF
TRBJ2-3 | TRBV15 | NA | CATSRDPADTQYF
TRBJ2-3 | TRBV30 | NA | CAWSSGISTDTQYF
TRBJ1-4 | TRBV18 | NA | CASSPGTTTNEKLFF
TRBJ2-7 | TRBV6-1 | TRBD2 | CASSQGLVSGEQYF
TRBJ2-7 | TRBV20-1 | NA | CSARLSSYEQYF
TRBJ1-1 | TRBV27 | TRBD1 | CAGSSPGTGGKNTEAFF
TRBJ1-5 | TRBV9 | TRBD1 | CASSGGQGSNQPQHF
TRBJ2-7 | TRBV7-9 | NA | CASSLGGTIYEQYF
TRBJ1-6 | TRBV6-2/TRBV6-3 | NA | CASSLRNFNSPLHF
TRBJ2-1 | TRBV12-3/TRBV12-4 | TRBD2 | CASSLRASGGPADEQFF
TRBJ2-1 | TRBV10-3 | TRBD2 | CASSGSGGPYNEQFF
TRBJ1-6 | TRBV20-1 | TRBD1 | CSARGAQGAFSPLHF
TRBJ2-2 | TRBV20-1 | TRBD1 | CSARDQGVTGELFF
TRBJ1-1 | TRBV18 | NA | CASSQGQNTEAFF
TRBJ2-7 | TRBV7-9 | NA | CASRPDRALDEQYF
TRBJ1-3 | TRBV4-2 | NA | CASSQATVSGNTIYF
TRBJ1-1 | TRBV7-8 | NA | CASAPGLNTEAFF
TRBJ1-4 | TRBV12-3/TRBV12-4 | NA | CASPAAYNEKLFF
TRBJ2-3 | TRBV7-3 | NA | CASSLRGEADTQYF
TRBJ1-1 | TRBV7-2 | NA | CASTHGGRSTEAFF
TRBJ2-5 | TRBV19 | NA | CASSPGVVETQYF
TRBJ2-2 | TRBV7-3 | TRBD1 | CASSSKTGEDTGELFF
TRBJ1-5 | TRBV19 | NA | CASSTRTILDQPQHF
TRBJ2-5 | TRBV14 | TRBD2 | CASSRLAGARQETQYF
TRBJ1-4 | TRBV10-2 | NA | CASSEAQGEKLFF
TRBJ1-2 | TRBV5-6 | NA | CASSLATGGYTF
TRBJ2-3 | TRBV19 | NA | CASQRSPSYTDTQYF
TRBJ2-2 | TRBV6-1 | NA | CASSSPRGRNTGELFF
TRBJ1-1 | TRBV12-3/TRBV12-4 | TRBD1 | CASSRTGGTEAFF
TRBJ1-2 | TRBV7-2 | NA | CASSPQVRYGYTF
TRBJ1-4 | TRBV18 | TRBD1 | CASSPGTGDGEKLFF
TRBJ2-3 | TRBV2 | NA | CASSRERRDTQYF
TRBJ1-2 | TRBV6-5 | NA | CASSYLGIYGYTF
TRBJ2-1 | TRBV5-4 | NA | CASSLVGISSYNEQFF
TRBJ2-3 | TRBV29-1 | NA | CSVEAGALTDTQYF